The TCR beta chain under discussion was sequenced for a study of T cell responses to AZD1222 COVID-19 vaccine. Germline values: CDR1 MNHEY, CDR2 SVGEGT. The CDR3 sequence is 14 residues long. The germline V and J ends were trimmed by 4 bases and 2 bases, with 11 bases remaining between them. Notes on the study in general: Just six AZD1222 recipients were seropositive at baseline. Rises in breadth and depth of Spike-specific TCRs came after two AZD1222 doses.

Sequencing was performed with immunoSEQ multiplex PCR; in TCRdb, only in-frame clones are kept and a portion is missing. The profile shows more than 85,000 clones, approximately 87% of them singletons. With respect to this clone: Its antigen is currently unknown.

Whether given at about 4 or about 12 weeks, second doses were pooled. This sequence was found in an adult who received the AZD1222 COVID-19 vaccine. The sample was peripheral blood, taken 28 days after the second AZD1222 dose. This chain joins TRBV6-2 or TRBV6-3 and TRBJ1-1; the D gene is possibly TRBD1 (6 bases). The CDR3 nucleotides read TGTGCCAGCAGTTCCGGGGGCGTAAACACTGAAGCTTTCTTT. It encodes CASSSGGVNTEAFF.